The 13 T cell receptor beta chains below were found in one sample sequenced in a study of identical twins. Via MiXCR, TCRdb re-called the 5' RACE reads, giving one row per CDR3 protein. The sample contains a few hundred thousand distinct CDR3 sequences, approximately 8.6% of which appear only once. These same data were also listed under a study on yellow fever vaccine responses in identical twins.

Sequencing used CD8+ T cells sorted from blood. The origin of the receptors is a woman aged 18-35 years in good health.

There are many counts of this clonotype. V and J are TRBV7-3 and TRBJ2-3; 8 bases map to TRBD2. After removal of 5 bases from V and 1 base from J, the junction contained 5 bases not matched to a gene. The CDR3 contains 15 residues. Germline V gene sequence: CDR1 SGHTA, CDR2 FQGTGA. As DNA, the CDR3 is TGTGCCAGCAGCCTTAGCGGGGAGCGCACAGATACGCAGTATTTT. Translated: CASSLSGERTDTQYF.

This clonotype was counted ten times or more. The chain combines TRBV12-3 or TRBV12-4 with TRBJ1-2, with D tentatively TRBD1 (5 bases). The CDR3 contains 13 residues. Trimming took off 5 bases at V and 2 bases at J, with 9 bases between the two ends. CDR3 protein: CASSETVNYGYTF. The CDR3, as DNA: TGTGCCAGCAGTGAGACAGTAAACTATGGCTACACCTTC.

There are a few counts of this clonotype. This chain links TRBV6-1 with TRBJ2-5, with 9 bases lining up with TRBD1. J gave up 5 bases and V 8 bases, and 9 bases lay outside the gene matches. CDR1 is MNHNS and CDR2 is SASEGT in the germline V gene. The CDR3 runs to 14 residues. CDR3 in amino acids: CASHAGTGYETQYF. The CDR3 DNA reads as TGTGCCAGCCACGCCGGGACAGGGTACGAGACCCAGTACTTC.

The V gene is TRBV2, the J gene TRBJ2-7; D gene unclear. CDR1 and CDR2 (germline): SNHLY, FYNNEI. Trimming left V 3 bases short and J 3 bases short, with 9 bases between. CDR3 length: 13 amino acids. The CDR3 reads CASSDDLSYEQYF. CDR3 DNA sequence: TGTGCCAGCAGTGATGACCTCAGCTACGAGCAGTACTTC.

This clonotype came up many times. The chain employs TRBV12-3 or TRBV12-4 and TRBJ2-6; a weak D match, TRBD2 (6 bases). The germline V and J ends were trimmed by 9 bases and 2 bases, with 14 bases remaining between them. This CDR3 is 15 amino acids long. CDR3 bases: TGTGCCAGTGTCGGAGGGAATCCTGGGGCCAACGTCCTGACTTTC. Encoded protein: CASVGGNPGANVLTF.

This clonotype was found a few times. The chain has TRBV6-1 and TRBJ2-1; maybe TRBD1 (5 bases). Germline V lookup: CDR1 MNHNS, CDR2 SASEGT. The length of the CDR3 is 13 residues. V shed 4 bases and J shed 9 bases, with 13 bases lying between them. The CDR3 DNA reads TGTGCCAGCAGTGCATTCCAGGGTAGTGAGCAGTTCTTC. Translated: CASSAFQGSEQFF.

This clonotype was detected only a few times. The chain combines TRBV29-1 with TRBJ2-7, with D perhaps matching TRBD1 (6 bases). V lost 1 base and J 2 bases, leaving 12 bases between the germline ends. CDR1 and CDR2 (germline): SQVTM, ANQGSEA. There are 14 residues in the CDR3. The CDR3 is CSVEGGGETYEQYF. Here the CDR3 DNA reads TGCAGCGTTGAAGGAGGGGGTGAGACCTACGAGCAGTACTTC.

In this sample, this clonotype turned up many times. The CDR3: CSARDRSTDTQYF. The DNA for the CDR3 is TGCAGCGCCAGGGACAGAAGCACAGATACGCAGTATTTT. The chain uses TRBV29-1 and TRBJ2-3, with TRBD1 matching 7 bases. Germline trimming cut 7 bases from V and 0 bases from J; bases unmatched to any gene: 4. CDR1 is SQVTM, CDR2 ANQGSEA, per germline. The CDR3 contains 13 residues.

This clonotype was counted a few times. The chain carries TRBV12-3 or TRBV12-4 and TRBJ1-2; maybe TRBD1 (5 bases). This CDR3 comprises 10 residues. Trimming cost V 5 bases and J 8 bases, with 6 bases left between them. In DNA, the CDR3 is TGTGCCAGCAGTGGGACGGGCTACACCTTC. The encoded protein is CASSGTGYTF.

Concerning this clonotype: It may be a read error: a sequence one base away is much more abundant. The chain has TRBV12-3 or TRBV12-4 and TRBJ2-2; no definite D call. The CDR3 is made up of 12 amino acids. The CDR3 nucleotides are TGTGACAGCAGTCCTTTCGGCGGGGAGCTGTTTTTT. Encoded protein: CDSSPFGGELFF.

This chain joins TRBV4-1 and TRBJ2-2, with D perhaps TRBD2 (5 bases). Germline lookup yields CDR1 MGHRA and CDR2 YSYEKL. The V gene lost 4 bases and the J gene lost 4 bases, with 7 bases spanning the gap. The CDR3 contains 13 residues. For the CDR3, the DNA is TGCGCCAGCAGCCGCGAGGGCACCGGGGAGCTGTTTTTT. Protein: CASSREGTGELFF.

This clonotype occurred many times. This chain uses TRBV29-1 with TRBJ1-2; 9 nucleotides agree with TRBD1. This CDR3 region has 13 residues. Trimming took 2 bases from V and 8 from J; bases not matched to a gene: 6. Per the germline V gene, CDR1 is SQVTM and CDR2 is ANQGSEA. CDR3 sequence reads: CSVERTGEIGYTF. CDR3 in DNA: TGCAGCGTTGAAAGGACAGGGGAGATAGGCTACACCTTC.

This clonotype showed up many times. This rearrangement joins TRBV12-3 or TRBV12-4 to TRBJ2-1; D call uncertain. This CDR3 contains 12 residues. The V end lost 7 bases, the J end lost 10 bases, and 14 bases lay between the germline ends. Written as DNA, the CDR3 is TGTGCCAGCACCATAGGCCCAGTGGAGCAGTTCTTC. This sequence encodes CASTIGPVEQFF.